Listed here is a single T cell receptor (beta chain). The V gene's germline CDR1 is MNHEY and CDR2 SVGAGI. Germline trimming cut 7 bases from V and 5 bases from J; bases unmatched to any gene: 5. The CDR3 extends over 14 amino acids. This sample is drawn from a study of blood T cell repertoires in COVID-19. Study-wide context: Sources were T cells, B-cell-depleted T cells, or PBMCs; the material itself was cDNA or gDNA.

TCRdb's copy holds only in-frame clones and misses some; the assay was immunoSEQ multiplex PCR. The profile covers roughly 43,000 clones, with about 85% appearing a single time and approximately 43% taken by the ten largest. The sequence was obtained from a woman at least 80 years old with acute or convalescent COVID-19. The rearrangement links TRBV6-5 to TRBJ1-6; 7 nucleotides agree with TRBD1. The specimen was peripheral blood. The CDR3 loop reads CASIAGTDNSPLHF. As DNA, the CDR3 is TGTGCCAGCATCGCCGGGACAGATAATTCACCCCTCCACTTT.